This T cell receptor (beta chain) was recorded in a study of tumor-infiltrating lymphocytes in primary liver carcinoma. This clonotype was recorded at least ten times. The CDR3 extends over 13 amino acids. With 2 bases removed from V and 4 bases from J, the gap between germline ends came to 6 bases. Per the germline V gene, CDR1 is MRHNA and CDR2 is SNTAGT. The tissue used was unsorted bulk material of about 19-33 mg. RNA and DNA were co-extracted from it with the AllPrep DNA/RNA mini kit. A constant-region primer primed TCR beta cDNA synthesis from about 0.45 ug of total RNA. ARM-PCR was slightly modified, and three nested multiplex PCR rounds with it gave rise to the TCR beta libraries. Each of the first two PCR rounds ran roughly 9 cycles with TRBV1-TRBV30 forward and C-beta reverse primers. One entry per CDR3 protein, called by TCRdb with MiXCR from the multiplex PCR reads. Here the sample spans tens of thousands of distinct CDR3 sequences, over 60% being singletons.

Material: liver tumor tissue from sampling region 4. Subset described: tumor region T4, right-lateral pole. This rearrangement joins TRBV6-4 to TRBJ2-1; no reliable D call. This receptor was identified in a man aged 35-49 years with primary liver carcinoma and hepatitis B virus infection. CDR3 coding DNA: TGTGCCAGCAGTGACGAACATTACAATGAGCAGTTCTTC. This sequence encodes CASSDEHYNEQFF.